This is a list of T cell receptor beta chains from one sample in a study of T cells in Graves' hyperthyroidism and ophthalmopathy. From the multiplex PCR reads, TCRdb called clonotypes with MiXCR, one entry per CDR3 protein. This sample carries around 350,000 distinct CDR3 sequences, about 19% of them seen once, and the ten largest clones take around 3.6%. The sequenced sample was blood. The receptors derive from a woman in her late teens or twenties with Graves' hyperthyroidism. Both conserved end residues are part of each CDR3. A D gene is named only where the DNA matches it firmly. Size tells how often a clone was seen (once, few, many) or the class of an expanded clone, and some rows leave it out.

>TRBV15|many|16|NA|TRBJ1-5
TGTGCCACCAGCAGAAGCGGCGACAGGAGCAATCAGCCCCAGCATTTT
CATSRSGDRSNQPQHF
>TRBV9|few|13|NA|TRBJ1-1
TGTGCCAGCAGCGTATGGAAAAACACTGAAGCTTTCTTT
CASSVWKNTEAFF
>TRBV7-8|NA|14|NA|TRBJ2-7
TGTGCCAGCAGCTTAAGTTGGGAAACCTACGAGCAGTACTTC
CASSLSWETYEQYF
>TRBV7-9|many|14|TRBD1|TRBJ1-1
TGTGCCAGCAACCCAAGGACAGGGGGCACTGAAGCTTTCTTT
CASNPRTGGTEAFF
>TRBV5-1|many|12|TRBD2|TRBJ2-7
TGCGCCACGGGACTAGACAGGTCCGAGCAGTACTTC
CATGLDRSEQYF
>TRBV6-1|many|14|TRBD1|TRBJ2-5
TGTGCCAGCAGATGGACAGGGGGCCAAGAGACCCAGTACTTC
CASRWTGGQETQYF
>TRBV6-1|many|15|NA|TRBJ1-1
TGTGCCAGCAGTATAGCGGACAGCTTTTACCCTGAAGCTTTCTTT
CASSIADSFYPEAFF
>TRBV15|NA|15|TRBD1|TRBJ2-7
TGTGCCACCAGCAGTTGGGACAGGAACCTCTACGAGCAGTACTTC
CATSSWDRNLYEQYF
>TRBV2|many|15|NA|TRBJ1-1
TGTGCCAGCAGTGGACAGGCCCAGATGAACACTGAAGCTTTCTTT
CASSGQAQMNTEAFF
>TRBV13|NA|12|NA|TRBJ1-2
TGTGCCAGCAGCTCGTCCCGGGATGGCTACACCTTC
CASSSSRDGYTF
>TRBV28|few|12|NA|TRBJ1-2
TGTGCCAGCAGTTTATGGGGTCTCTTCTACACCTTC
CASSLWGLFYTF
>TRBV12-3/TRBV12-4|many|14|NA|TRBJ1-1
TGTGCCAGCAGCATTATCCAGGGTGATACTGAAGCTTTCTTT
CASSIIQGDTEAFF
>TRBV29-1|many|11|NA|TRBJ2-5
TGCAGCGGGAGGAACGAGGAGACCCAGTACTTC
CSGRNEETQYF
>TRBV2|many|14|TRBD1|TRBJ1-2
TGTGCCAGCAGCGGACAGGGTCCCATCTATGGCTACACCTTC
CASSGQGPIYGYTF
>TRBV6-1|NA|14|NA|TRBJ2-7
TGTGCCAGCAGAAATGGGGGAGCGCGATACGAGCAGTACTTC
CASRNGGARYEQYF
>TRBV11-2|many|11|NA|TRBJ1-5
TGTGCCAGCAGCTCCCCAGGAGCCCAGCATTTT
CASSSPGAQHF
>TRBV24-1|few|16|TRBD2|TRBJ2-7
TGTGCCACCAGTGACCCGGGGAGGGCCGGGTCCTACGAGCAGTACTTC
CATSDPGRAGSYEQYF
>TRBV5-1|NA|16|NA|TRBJ1-1
TGCGCCAGCAGACAAATCTCAGGGGAAGGGAACACTGAAGCTTTCTTT
CASRQISGEGNTEAFF
>TRBV5-1|many|14|NA|TRBJ2-7
TGCGCCAGCAGCGCAGACAGGAGAGTTGGCAAGCAGTACTTC
CASSADRRVGKQYF
>TRBV5-1|few|14|TRBD1|TRBJ2-7
TGCGCCAGCAGCGAGGGACAGACGTTCTACGAGCAGTACTTC
CASSEGQTFYEQYF
>TRBV12-3/TRBV12-4|many|13|NA|TRBJ1-5
TGTGCCAGCAGAATCGACAGCGGCCAGCCCCAGCATTTT
CASRIDSGQPQHF
>TRBV7-6|many|19|TRBD2|TRBJ2-7
TGTGCCAGCAGCTTAATAGCGGGGGAGTTTCGGACAGGAGTTTACGAGCAGTACTTC
CASSLIAGEFRTGVYEQYF
>TRBV14|many|15|TRBD1|TRBJ2-7
TGTGCCAGCAGCCCGGACAGGCTCCTGTCCTACGAGCAGTACTTC
CASSPDRLLSYEQYF
>TRBV6-1|many|17|TRBD1|TRBJ2-7
TGTGCCAGCAGTGAACGTCTAAGGACAGGGGGCCGGGACGAGCAGTACTTC
CASSERLRTGGRDEQYF
>TRBV12-3/TRBV12-4|many|14|TRBD1|TRBJ1-5
TGTGCCAGCAGCCGCGACAGGGGGATGGAACCCCAGCATTTT
CASSRDRGMEPQHF
>TRBV24-1|many|14|NA|TRBJ2-5
TGTGCCACCAGTGATGGGTACAGCCAAGAGACCCAGTACTTC
CATSDGYSQETQYF
>TRBV2|NA|16|NA|TRBJ2-7
TGTGCCAGCAGCGAGCCCCCGGGACATGGTGCCTACGAGCAGTACTTC
CASSEPPGHGAYEQYF
>TRBV4-1|NA|16|TRBD1|TRBJ1-5
TGCGCCAGCAGCCAAGTGGGACAGGCACTGGGAGAGCCCCAGCATTTT
CASSQVGQALGEPQHF
>TRBV12-3/TRBV12-4|NA|15|NA|TRBJ2-7
TGTGCCAGCAGTGCCAAGGTGCGGCAGGGATACGAGCAGTACTTC
CASSAKVRQGYEQYF
>TRBV29-1|many|14|TRBD1|TRBJ1-5
TGCAGCGCAATGTCCGGGACAGGGAATCAGCCCCAGCATTTT
CSAMSGTGNQPQHF
>TRBV27|NA|14|NA|TRBJ1-2
TGTGCCAGCAGTTTATCATCAGGGTACTATGGCTACACCTTC
CASSLSSGYYGYTF
>TRBV10-1|many|14|NA|TRBJ2-7
TGCGCCAGCAGTGAGAGTCACAGGGTGGGCGAGCAGTACTTC
CASSESHRVGEQYF
>TRBV27|NA|14|TRBD1|TRBJ2-7
TGTGCCAGCAGTAGGGACAGGCCCCCCTACGAGCAGTACTTC
CASSRDRPPYEQYF
>TRBV6-2/TRBV6-3|many|17|NA|TRBJ2-7
TGTGCCAGCAGTTACTCCCCAGCTTTCCCAGGTACCTACGAGCAGTACTTC
CASSYSPAFPGTYEQYF
>TRBV10-3|many|13|NA|TRBJ1-1
TGTGCCATCAGAGCGGTCTCGAACACTGAAGCTTTCTTT
CAIRAVSNTEAFF
>TRBV6-9|many|14|NA|TRBJ2-7
TGTGCCAGCAGTGCCTACCGGGACCCCTACGAGCAGTACTTC
CASSAYRDPYEQYF
>TRBV24-1|many|14|NA|TRBJ1-2
TGTGCCACCAGTGATTTGCAGGGAGAGCGGGGCTACACCTTC
CATSDLQGERGYTF
>TRBV6-1|many|13|TRBD1|TRBJ1-5
TGTGCCAGTATGGACAGGCCTCATCAGCCCCAGCATTTT
CASMDRPHQPQHF
>TRBV10-3|NA|14|NA|TRBJ1-5
TGTGCCATCAGTGAGGGCACAGGGTACCAGCCCCAGCATTTT
CAISEGTGYQPQHF
>TRBV20-1|many|16|NA|TRBJ2-5
TGCAGTGCTAGAGGCGGGGACAGAGACTATTGGGAGACCCAGTACTTC
CSARGGDRDYWETQYF
>TRBV19|many|13|NA|TRBJ1-1
TGTGCCAGTAGTATTAACCGGAACACTGAAGCTTTCTTT
CASSINRNTEAFF
>TRBV6-2/TRBV6-3|many|15|TRBD2|TRBJ2-4
TGTGCCAGCATGACTAGCGGGGTCCGCAAAAACATTCAGTACTTC
CASMTSGVRKNIQYF
>TRBV7-2|NA|14|NA|TRBJ2-7
TGTGCCAGCAGCTTAGTCCCTTCCTCCTACGAGCAGTACTTC
CASSLVPSSYEQYF
>TRBV6-5|NA|17|TRBD2|TRBJ2-7
TGTGCCAGCAGTTACTCGATGACTAGCGGGAGATTCTACGAGCAGTACTTC
CASSYSMTSGRFYEQYF
>TRBV5-1|many|16|TRBD1|TRBJ1-1
TGCGCCAGCAGCTTGCCCCCGACAGGGGGGTACACTGAAGCTTTCTTT
CASSLPPTGGYTEAFF
>TRBV20-1|many|15|TRBD2|TRBJ2-2
TGCAGTGCTAGAGCACTAGCGGGGGACTACGGGGAGCTGTTTTTT
CSARALAGDYGELFF
>TRBV7-9|few|13|NA|TRBJ2-4
TGTGCCAGCAGCTTATCCCAGGAGAGCATTCAGTACTTC
CASSLSQESIQYF
>TRBV12-3/TRBV12-4|many|16|TRBD1|TRBJ1-2
TGTGCCAGCAGTTTAGGGTCGACAGGGAGGCTTGGTGGCTACACCTTC
CASSLGSTGRLGGYTF
>TRBV6-1|many|15|NA|TRBJ2-7
TGTGCCAGCAGTGGCCTCCGGGACGGGAGCTACGAGCAGTACTTC
CASSGLRDGSYEQYF
>TRBV3-1|few|16|NA|TRBJ2-7
TGTGCCAGCAGCCAAAAAGCCCCACCTCGGGACAACGAGCAGTACTTC
CASSQKAPPRDNEQYF
>TRBV2|few|13|NA|TRBJ1-2
TGTGTCAGCAGTGAACGACAGGTCTATGGCTACACCTTC
CVSSERQVYGYTF
>TRBV2|many|12|NA|TRBJ1-1
TGTGCCAGCAGTGTGACCTCCACTGAAGCTTTCTTT
CASSVTSTEAFF
>TRBV29-1|few|14|NA|TRBJ2-3
TGCAGCGGGGGACGGCTAAAGAATGGGTTGGCGCAGTATTTT
CSGGRLKNGLAQYF
>TRBV24-1|many|13|NA|TRBJ1-1
TGTGCCACCAGTGATTTGCAGGGGCGAAGAGCTTTCTTT
CATSDLQGRRAFF
>TRBV5-5|many|12|TRBD1|TRBJ1-2
TGTGCCAGCAGCATTGGACAGGACGGCTACACCTTC
CASSIGQDGYTF
>TRBV20-1|many|15|TRBD1|TRBJ1-3
TGCAGTGCTAGAGAGTCAGGGGGCCCTGGAAACACCATATATTTT
CSARESGGPGNTIYF
>TRBV6-5|many|18|NA|TRBJ2-7
TGTGCCAGCAGTTACTCGAACCCGGACTACCTCCTCCTCTACGAGCAGTACTTC
CASSYSNPDYLLLYEQYF
>TRBV5-1|many|15|NA|TRBJ1-1
TGCGCCAGCAGCTTGGCTATAGGGATGAACACTGAAGCTTTCTTT
CASSLAIGMNTEAFF
>TRBV5-1|NA|16|TRBD2|TRBJ2-4
TGCGCCAGCAGCTTGGCGGCTAGCGGGGGGTACAGCATTCAGTACTTC
CASSLAASGGYSIQYF
>TRBV18|NA|15|NA|TRBJ1-1
TGTGCCAGCTCACCAAAGCAGGAGGGTTTTCGTGAAGCTTTCTTT
CASSPKQEGFREAFF